This T cell receptor (beta chain) appears in the sequencing data of a study of beta chain features in type 1 diabetes. Study results and limitations: Type 1 diabetes patients showed a moderate but significant shortening of TCRB CDR3s in all four CD4+ subsets.

The CDR3 sequence is 16 residues long. Looked up from germline, CDR1 is SGHVS and CDR2 is FQNEAQ. The ends lost 5 bases at V and 6 bases at J; junction bases unmatched: 5. The table lists this clone with a few counts. What it binds is unknown. Expressed TCRB transcripts got sequenced, as all isolated RNA was reverse transcribed. The method was immunoSEQ multiplex PCR; TCRdb's version includes in-frame clones alone and lacks a portion of them. The sample carries more than 300,000 clones, around a tenth recorded once. The sample comprised central memory CD4+ T cells from blood. The chain combines TRBV7-8 with TRBJ2-1, with 15 bases identical to TRBD2. The TCR sequence derives from a man aged 25 to 40 with type 1 diabetes. CDR3 protein: CASSPRTSGRANEQFF. The CDR3 region has the DNA TGTGCCAGCAGCCCCCGGACTAGCGGGAGGGCCAATGAGCAGTTCTTC.